The next 20 T cell receptor beta chains were all read from a single sample in a study of blood T cell repertoires in COVID-19. TCRdb keeps only in-frame clones here, not all; method: immunoSEQ multiplex PCR. The sample includes 60,000 to 65,000 clones, roughly 80% of them seen just once. Material: peripheral blood. The receptors shown here come from a man aged 50-59 years with COVID-19, enrolled during active disease.

This chain links TRBV24-1 with TRBJ2-3; 7 bases are shared with TRBD2. V lost 1 base, J lost 5 bases, and 8 bases stayed unmatched. The CDR3 has 16 residues. Germline V CDR1 and CDR2: KGHDR, SFDVKD. DNA for the CDR3: TGTGCCACCAGTGATTTTGGGCCTGGGGGGGGAGATACGCAGTATTTT. Amino acids: CATSDFGPGGGDTQYF.

This chain connects TRBV30 to TRBJ2-3; 14 bases align to TRBD2. Looked up from germline, CDR1 is GTSNPN and CDR2 is SVGIG (reference sequence). V was pared by 4 bases and J by 0 bases, with 6 bases of the junction left unmatched. The length of the CDR3 is 17 residues. CDR3 protein: CAWTGTSGRGSTDTQYF. In nucleotides, the CDR3 is TGTGCCTGGACCGGGACTAGCGGGAGAGGGAGCACAGATACGCAGTATTTT.

The sample holds one count of this clone. The rearrangement uses TRBV27 and TRBJ2-1, with TRBD2 matching 15 bases. This CDR3 has 16 residues. The germline gives CDR1 MNHEY, CDR2 SMNVEV (reference sequence). The V and J ends lost 2 bases and 4 bases, in that order; junction bases with no gene match: 0. CDR3 DNA: TGTGCCAGCAGTTTAGGGACTAGCGGGAGGTACAATGAGCAGTTCTTC. It translates to CASSLGTSGRYNEQFF.

This chain links TRBV6-6 with TRBJ1-1; TRBD1 might be the D (6 bases). CDR3 size: 13 residues. From germline, CDR1 is MNHNY and CDR2 SVGAGI (reference sequence). Deletions cut 8 bases from V and 5 bases from J, with 15 bases between. As DNA, the CDR3 is TGTGCCAGCCTCGTGGGGGCAGGTACTGAAGCTTTCTTT. Its translation is CASLVGAGTEAFF.

The chain uses TRBV29-1 and TRBJ1-1, with D perhaps matching TRBD1 (5 bases). V gave up 6 bases and J gave up 7 bases, with 15 bases separating them. Germline assignment: CDR1 SQVTM and CDR2 ANQGSEA. The CDR3 totals 12 residues. The CDR3: CSVTRGGSEAFF. In DNA, the CDR3 is TGCAGCGTCACCCGGGGGGGTAGTGAAGCTTTCTTT.

This chain links TRBV5-1 with TRBJ2-5, with 10 nucleotides matching TRBD1. Germline trimming cut 0 bases from V and 0 bases from J; bases unmatched to any gene: 2. Germline lookup yields CDR1 SGHRS and CDR2 YFSETQ. CDR3 length equals 16 residues. The CDR3 protein is CASSLGGQGYQETQYF. Written as DNA, the CDR3 is TGCGCCAGCAGCTTGGGGGGACAGGGGTACCAAGAGACCCAGTACTTC.

The chain recombines TRBV19 with TRBJ2-2; 11 bases agree with TRBD2. This CDR3 region has 15 residues. V dropped 6 bases and J dropped 0; count of bases not matched to a gene: 0. CDR1 is LNHDA and CDR2 is SQIVND in the germline V gene (reference sequence). CDR3 in amino acids: CASRTSGTNTGELFF. DNA for the CDR3: TGTGCCAGTAGGACTAGCGGGACGAACACCGGGGAGCTGTTTTTT.

The V gene is TRBV28, the J gene TRBJ1-3; D perhaps matches TRBD1 (6 bases). The CDR3 runs to 14 residues. Germline V CDR1 and CDR2: MDHEN, SYDVKM. V lost 5 bases, J lost 2 bases, and 10 bases lay in between. As DNA, the CDR3 is TGTGCCAGCAGTCCCCGACAGGCTGGAAACACCATATATTTT. Translated: CASSPRQAGNTIYF.

This sequence joins TRBV5-1 and TRBJ2-7, with TRBD2 matching over 12 bases. CDR3 size: 17 residues. V gave up 4 bases and J gave up 3 bases; unmatched junction bases: 11. Germline V gives CDR1 SGHRS, CDR2 YFSETQ. This CDR3 reads CASSRGLAGGGFYEQYF. The CDR3 DNA follows: TGCGCCAGCAGCCGGGGACTAGCGGGTGGGGGGTTCTACGAGCAGTACTTC. Full variable domain (missing parts from reference TRBV5-1 and TRBJ2-7): KAGVTQTPRYLIKTRGQQVTLSCSPISGHRSVSWYQQTPGQGLQFLFEYFSETQRNKGNFPGRFSGRQFSNSRSEMNVSTLELGDSALYLCASSRGLAGGGFYEQYFGPGTRLTVT.

The chain joins TRBV19 to TRBJ1-6, with 8 positions matching TRBD1. The length of the CDR3 is 14 residues. The V gene end was trimmed by 3 bases and the J gene end by 7 bases; junction bases not matched to a gene: 2. Germline values: CDR1 LNHDA, CDR2 SQIVND (reference sequence). The CDR3 here is CASSMTGDNSPLHF. CDR3 DNA: TGTGCCAGTAGTATGACAGGGGACAATTCACCCCTCCACTTT.

This clone turned up a few times. The chain is built from TRBV5-5 and TRBJ2-5; 13 bases match TRBD2. With 0 bases clipped from V and 7 bases from J, the junction kept 3 bases outside the gene matches. CDR1 SGHKS and CDR2 YYEKEE come from the germline V gene (reference sequence). There are 15 residues in the CDR3. DNA for the CDR3: TGTGCCAGCAGCTTGGGGACTAGCGGGAGCTGGACCCAGTACTTC. Translating gives CASSLGTSGSWTQYF.

The genes are TRBV27 and TRBJ2-3; D unclear. The CDR3 runs to 13 residues. Germline V gene data show CDR1 as MNHEY and CDR2 as SMNVEV (reference sequence). Trimming took off 0 bases at V and 10 bases at J, with 11 bases between the two ends. The CDR3 protein is CASSLSGEVAQYF. The CDR3 nucleotides read TGTGCCAGCAGTTTATCAGGAGAGGTGGCGCAGTATTTT.

The V gene is TRBV5-5, the J gene TRBJ1-6, with D tentatively TRBD1 (6 bases). This CDR3 region has 15 residues. Trimming stripped 7 bases from V and 7 bases from J, with 18 bases between. Germline V gene lookup returns CDR1 SGHKS and CDR2 YYEKEE (reference sequence). CDR3 nucleotide sequence: TGTGCCAGCCTCCCCCAACAGGGTCCGAATTCACCCCTCCACTTT. Protein sequence: CASLPQQGPNSPLHF.

The V and J genes are TRBV10-3 and TRBJ2-7, with D perhaps matching TRBD2 (6 bases). Per germline, CDR1 ENHRY and CDR2 SYGVKD. CDR3 length: 13 residues. V shed 10 bases and J shed 4 bases, with 17 bases lying between them. The DNA of the CDR3 is TGTGCCACCGCGTTAGCGGACTCTTACGAGCAGTACTTC. Amino acid sequence: CATALADSYEQYF.

A few counts support this clone. The J gene is TRBJ2-7, the V gene TRBV11-1, with 8 bases fitting TRBD1. Per germline, CDR1 SGHAT and CDR2 FQDESV (reference sequence). The CDR3 extends over 15 amino acids. J was trimmed by 2 bases and V by 5 bases; bases with no gene match: 8. This chain's CDR3 is CASSVWRTGTYEQYF. The CDR3 nucleotides read TGTGCCAGCAGCGTCTGGCGGACAGGGACCTACGAGCAGTACTTC.

The chain links TRBV7-6 to TRBJ2-7; D remains unclear. V was clipped by 2 bases and J by 0 bases, with 11 bases between them. Germline CDR1 and CDR2: SGHVS and FNYEAQ. The CDR3 extends over 15 amino acids. This CDR3 reads CASSLLGGSSYEQYF. The CDR3 DNA follows: TGTGCCAGCAGCTTATTAGGCGGAAGCTCCTACGAGCAGTACTTC. The full variable domain, rest sourced from reference TRBV7-6 and TRBJ2-7, is GAGVSQSPRYKVTKRGQDVALRCDPISGHVSLYWYRQALGQGPEFLTYFNYEAQQDKSGLPNDRFSAERPEGSISTLTIQRTEQRDSAMYRCASSLLGGSSYEQYFGPGTRLTVT.

The V and J genes are TRBV5-4 and TRBJ1-6; 7 bases are shared with TRBD1. The V gene end was trimmed by 0 bases and the J gene end by 7 bases; junction bases not matched to a gene: 7. CDR1 SGHNT and CDR2 YYREEE come from the germline V gene (reference sequence). CDR3 length: 16 amino acids. Written as DNA, the CDR3 is TGTGCCAGCAGCTTGGCAGGGGGGCGAAGGAATTCACCCCTCCACTTT. It encodes CASSLAGGRRNSPLHF. Full variable domain (outside the CDR3, taken from reference TRBV5-4 and TRBJ1-6): ETGVTQSPTHLIKTRGQQVTLRCSSQSGHNTVSWYQQALGQGPQFIFQYYREEENGRGNFPPRFSGLQFPNYSSELNVNALELDDSALYLCASSLAGGRRNSPLHFGNGTRLTVT.

This clone appeared once. The chain joins TRBV10-3 to TRBJ1-4; no firm D call. V was trimmed by 8 bases and J by 8 bases, leaving 18 bases between them. The germline V gene encodes CDR1 ENHRY and CDR2 SYGVKD. The CDR3 contains 14 residues. The CDR3 region has the DNA TGTGCCATCTCCGAAGGAGGGCCGGGGGAAAAACTGTTTTTT. Translation gives CAISEGGPGEKLFF.

The chain combines TRBV6-2 or TRBV6-3 with TRBJ1-1; 7 positions match TRBD1. This CDR3 has 17 amino acids. Germline V CDR1 and CDR2: MNHEY, SVGEGT. Germline trimming cut 2 bases from V and 3 bases from J; bases unmatched to any gene: 12. The CDR3 sequence is CASSYEIIRGTDTEAFF. The CDR3 DNA reads as TGTGCCAGCAGTTACGAAATAATCAGGGGGACGGACACTGAAGCTTTCTTT.

The rearrangement uses TRBV30 and TRBJ1-6, with 7 bases fitting TRBD1. The CDR3 extends over 13 amino acids. Germline V lookup: CDR1 GTSNPN, CDR2 SVGIG (reference sequence). The trim removed 4 bases at V and 4 bases at J, leaving 1 base unmatched. CDR3 in amino acids: CAWKGQYNSPLHF. CDR3 sequence (DNA): TGTGCCTGGAAGGGACAGTATAATTCACCCCTCCACTTT.